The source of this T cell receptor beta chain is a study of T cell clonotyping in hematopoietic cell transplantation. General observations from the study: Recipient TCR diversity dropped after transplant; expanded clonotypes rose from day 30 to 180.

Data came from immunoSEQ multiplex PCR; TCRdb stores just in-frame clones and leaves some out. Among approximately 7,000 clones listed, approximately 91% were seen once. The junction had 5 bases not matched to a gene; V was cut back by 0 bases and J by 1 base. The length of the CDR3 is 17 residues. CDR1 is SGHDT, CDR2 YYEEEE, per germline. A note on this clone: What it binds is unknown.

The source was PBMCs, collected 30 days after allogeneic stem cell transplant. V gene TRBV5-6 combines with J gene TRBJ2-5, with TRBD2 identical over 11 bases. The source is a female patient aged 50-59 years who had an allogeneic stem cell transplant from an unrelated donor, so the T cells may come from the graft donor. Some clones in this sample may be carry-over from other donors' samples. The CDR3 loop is CASSLEPGTSGQETQYF. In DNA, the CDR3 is TGTGCCAGCAGCTTGGAACCCGGGACTAGCGGCCAAGAGACCCAGTACTTC.